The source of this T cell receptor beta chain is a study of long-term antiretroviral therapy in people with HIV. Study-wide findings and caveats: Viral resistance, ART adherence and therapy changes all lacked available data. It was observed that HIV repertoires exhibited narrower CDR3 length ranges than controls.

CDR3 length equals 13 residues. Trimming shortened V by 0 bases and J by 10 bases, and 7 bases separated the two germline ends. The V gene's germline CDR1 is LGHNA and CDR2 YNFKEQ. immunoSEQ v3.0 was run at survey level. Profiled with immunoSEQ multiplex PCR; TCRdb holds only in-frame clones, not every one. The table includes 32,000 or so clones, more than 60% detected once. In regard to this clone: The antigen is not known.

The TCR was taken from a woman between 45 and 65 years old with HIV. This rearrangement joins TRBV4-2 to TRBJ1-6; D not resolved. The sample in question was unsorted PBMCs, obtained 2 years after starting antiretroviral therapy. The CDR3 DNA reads TGTGCCAGCAGCCAAGAAGGAAAGTCACCCCTCCACTTT. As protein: CASSQEGKSPLHF.